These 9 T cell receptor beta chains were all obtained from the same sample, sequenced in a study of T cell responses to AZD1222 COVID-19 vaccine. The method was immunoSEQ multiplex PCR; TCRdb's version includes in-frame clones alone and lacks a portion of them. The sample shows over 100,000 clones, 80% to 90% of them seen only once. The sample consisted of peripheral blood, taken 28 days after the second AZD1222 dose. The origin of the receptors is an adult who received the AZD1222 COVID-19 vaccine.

CDR3 bases: TGTGCCAGCAGCCAAAACAGCTTTACAGAGGAAAAACTGTTTTTT. Translation: CASSQNSFTEEKLFF. V usage is TRBV4-2 and J usage is TRBJ1-4, with D unclear. Germline loops: CDR1 LGHNA, CDR2 YNFKEQ. This CDR3 comprises 15 residues. Trimming left V 2 bases short and J 8 bases short, with 15 bases between.

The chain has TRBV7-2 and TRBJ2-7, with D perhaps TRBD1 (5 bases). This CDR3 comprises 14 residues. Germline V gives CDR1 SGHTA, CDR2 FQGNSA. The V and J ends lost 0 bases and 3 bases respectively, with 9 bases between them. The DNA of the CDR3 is TGTGCCAGCAGCTTAGCCCCAGGGTACTACGAGCAGTACTTC. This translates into CASSLAPGYYEQYF.

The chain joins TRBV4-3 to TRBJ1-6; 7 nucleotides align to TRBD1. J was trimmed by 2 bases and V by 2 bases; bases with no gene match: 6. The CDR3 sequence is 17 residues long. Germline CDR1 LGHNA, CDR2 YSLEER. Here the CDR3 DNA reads TGCGCCAGCAGCCAAAGGGACAGTGACACCTATAATTCACCCCTCCACTTT. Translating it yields CASSQRDSDTYNSPLHF.

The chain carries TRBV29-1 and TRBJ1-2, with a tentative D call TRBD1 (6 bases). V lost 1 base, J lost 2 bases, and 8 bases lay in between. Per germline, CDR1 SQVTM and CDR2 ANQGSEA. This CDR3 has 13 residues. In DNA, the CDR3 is TGCAGCGTTGAAGGCCAGGGGAACTATGGCTACACCTTC. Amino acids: CSVEGQGNYGYTF.

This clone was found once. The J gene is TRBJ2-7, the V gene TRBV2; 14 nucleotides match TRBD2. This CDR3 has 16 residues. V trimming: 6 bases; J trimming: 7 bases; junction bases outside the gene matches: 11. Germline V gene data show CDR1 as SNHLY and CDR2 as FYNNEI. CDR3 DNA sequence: TGTGCCAGCAGGGTGGGACTAGCGGGAGCTCTAGGGGAGCAGTACTTC. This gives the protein CASRVGLAGALGEQYF.

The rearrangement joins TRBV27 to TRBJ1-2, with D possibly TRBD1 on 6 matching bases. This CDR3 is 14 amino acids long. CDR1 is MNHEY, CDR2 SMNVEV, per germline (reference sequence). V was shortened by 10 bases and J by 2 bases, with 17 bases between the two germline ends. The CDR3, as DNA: TGTGCCACCCGGACAGCGGGTGTCAACTATGGCTACACCTTC. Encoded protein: CATRTAGVNYGYTF.

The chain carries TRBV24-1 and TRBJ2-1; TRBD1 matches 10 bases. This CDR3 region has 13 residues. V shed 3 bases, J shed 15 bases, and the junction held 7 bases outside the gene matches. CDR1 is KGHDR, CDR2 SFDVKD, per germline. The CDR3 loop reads CATSDRQGARRFF. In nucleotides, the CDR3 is TGTGCCACCAGTGATAGACAGGGGGCCCGTCGGTTCTTC.

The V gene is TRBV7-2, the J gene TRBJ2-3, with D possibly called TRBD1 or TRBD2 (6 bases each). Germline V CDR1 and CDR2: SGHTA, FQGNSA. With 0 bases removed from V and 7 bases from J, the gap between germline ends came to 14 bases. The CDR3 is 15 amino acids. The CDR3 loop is CASSLAAGGSYTQYF. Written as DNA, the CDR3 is TGTGCCAGCAGCTTAGCCGCCGGGGGCTCATATACGCAGTATTTT.

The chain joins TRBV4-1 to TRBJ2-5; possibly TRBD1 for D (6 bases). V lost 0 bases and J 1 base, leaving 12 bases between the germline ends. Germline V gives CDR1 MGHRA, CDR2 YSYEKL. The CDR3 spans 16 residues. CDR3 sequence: CASSQEFTGIQETQYF. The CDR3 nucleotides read TGCGCCAGCAGCCAAGAATTCACAGGGATCCAAGAGACCCAGTACTTC.